This T cell receptor (beta chain) was recovered during a study of early T cells in non-severe SARS-CoV-2 infection. Overall study results and limits: Matching results from VDJdb favored anti-spike CD8 responses, leaving private and CD4 specificities undetected.

Germline V lookup: CDR1 MNHEY, CDR2 SMNVEV (reference sequence). The CDR3 has 18 residues. With V trimmed by 11 bases and J by 0 bases, 15 bases remained unmatched. Each CDR3 protein is one row after TCRdb ran MiXCR on the 5' RACE reads. The repertoire includes 30,000 to 45,000 distinct CDR3 sequences, 5% to 6.5% of them detected once, and 25% to 30% sits in the top ten. In regard to this clonotype: Its antigen is currently unknown. This clone may be a read error of a much larger clone one base away.

This TCR was recovered from an adult who was a healthcare worker with PCR-confirmed SARS-CoV-2 infection or an uninfected control (not recorded which). Material for sequencing was whole blood. V gene TRBV27 combines with J gene TRBJ2-7, with 14 bases fitting TRBD2. The CDR3 sequence is CAGRPGPGLAGASYEQYF. CDR3 nucleotides: TGTGCCGGCCGCCCTGGTCCGGGACTAGCGGGAGCCTCCTACGAGCAGTACTTC.